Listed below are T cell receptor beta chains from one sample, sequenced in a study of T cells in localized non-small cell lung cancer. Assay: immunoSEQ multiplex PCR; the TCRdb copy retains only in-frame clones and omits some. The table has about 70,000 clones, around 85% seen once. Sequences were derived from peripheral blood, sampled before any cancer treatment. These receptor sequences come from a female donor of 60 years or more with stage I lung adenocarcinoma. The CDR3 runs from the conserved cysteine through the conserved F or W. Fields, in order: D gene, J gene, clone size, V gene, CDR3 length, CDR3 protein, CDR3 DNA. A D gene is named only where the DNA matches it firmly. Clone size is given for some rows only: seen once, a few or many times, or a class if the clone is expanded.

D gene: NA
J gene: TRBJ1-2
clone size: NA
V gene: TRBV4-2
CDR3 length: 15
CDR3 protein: CASSQDLQRRDGYTF
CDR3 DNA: TGTGCCAGCAGCCAAGATTTACAGCGCCGAGATGGCTACACCTTC

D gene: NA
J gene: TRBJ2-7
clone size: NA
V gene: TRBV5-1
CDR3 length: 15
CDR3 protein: CASSLGPVGTYEQYF
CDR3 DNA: TGCGCCAGCAGCTTAGGGCCGGTGGGTACCTACGAGCAGTACTTC

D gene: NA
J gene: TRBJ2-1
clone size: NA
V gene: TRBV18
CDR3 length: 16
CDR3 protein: CASSRISGVSYNEQFF
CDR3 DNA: TGTGCCAGCTCTAGAATTAGCGGTGTGTCCTACAATGAGCAGTTCTTC

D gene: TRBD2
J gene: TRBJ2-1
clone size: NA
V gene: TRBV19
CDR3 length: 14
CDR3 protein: CASSTRTGGDEQFF
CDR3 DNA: TGTGCCAGTAGTACCAGAACGGGGGGGGATGAGCAGTTCTTC

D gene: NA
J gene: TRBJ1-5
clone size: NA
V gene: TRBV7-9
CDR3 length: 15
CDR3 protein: CASSLGGFSNQPQHF
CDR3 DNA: TGTGCCAGCAGCTTAGGGGGATTTAGCAATCAGCCCCAGCATTTT

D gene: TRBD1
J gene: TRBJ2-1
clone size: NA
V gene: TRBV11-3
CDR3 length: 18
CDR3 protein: CASSTGTGFEGWVNEQFF
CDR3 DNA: TGTGCCAGCAGTACCGGGACAGGGTTTGAGGGATGGGTCAATGAGCAGTTCTTC

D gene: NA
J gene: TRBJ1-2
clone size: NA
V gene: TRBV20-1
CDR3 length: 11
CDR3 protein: CSGTQGSGYTF
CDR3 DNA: TGCAGTGGGACACAGGGTTCCGGCTACACCTTC

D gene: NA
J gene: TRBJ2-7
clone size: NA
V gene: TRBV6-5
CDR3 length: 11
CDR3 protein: CASSSTGEQYF
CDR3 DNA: TGTGCCAGCAGTTCTACAGGAGAGCAGTACTTC

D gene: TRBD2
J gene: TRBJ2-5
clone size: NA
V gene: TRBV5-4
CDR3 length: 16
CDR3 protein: CASSLTVAGGVETQYF
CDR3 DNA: TGTGCCAGCAGCTTGACAGTAGCGGGGGGGGTAGAGACCCAGTACTTC

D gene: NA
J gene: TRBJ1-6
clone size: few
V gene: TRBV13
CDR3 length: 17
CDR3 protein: CASSLGPLTSYNSPLHF
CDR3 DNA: TGTGCCAGCAGCTTAGGCCCCCTAACCTCCTATAATTCACCCCTCCACTTT

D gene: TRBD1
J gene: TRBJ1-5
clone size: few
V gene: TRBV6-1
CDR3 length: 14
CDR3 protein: CASSWDSGNQPQHF
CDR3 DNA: TGTGCCAGCAGTTGGGACAGTGGCAATCAGCCCCAGCATTTT

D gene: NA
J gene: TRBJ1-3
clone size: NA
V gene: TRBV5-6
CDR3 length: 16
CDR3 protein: CASSLAGHLSGNTIYF
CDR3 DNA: TGTGCCAGCAGCTTGGCGGGACACCTCTCTGGAAACACCATATATTTT

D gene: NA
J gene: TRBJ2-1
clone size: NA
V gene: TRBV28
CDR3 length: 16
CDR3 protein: CASSAVLNPGRNEQFF
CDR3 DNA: TGTGCCAGCAGCGCCGTTCTTAACCCGGGTAGGAATGAGCAGTTCTTC

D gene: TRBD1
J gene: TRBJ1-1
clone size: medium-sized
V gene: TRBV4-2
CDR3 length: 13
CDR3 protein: CASSQVGGRSAFF
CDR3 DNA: TGTGCCAGCAGCCAAGTAGGGGGCAGATCGGCTTTCTTT

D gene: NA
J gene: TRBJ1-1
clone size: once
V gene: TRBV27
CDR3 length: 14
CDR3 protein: CASSLSRVVTEAFF
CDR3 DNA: TGTGCCAGCAGTCTATCACGGGTCGTCACTGAAGCTTTCTTT

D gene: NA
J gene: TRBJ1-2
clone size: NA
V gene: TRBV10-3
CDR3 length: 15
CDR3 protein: CAISGVEAAIRGYTF
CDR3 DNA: TGTGCCATCAGTGGGGTGGAGGCGGCTATCAGGGGCTACACCTTC

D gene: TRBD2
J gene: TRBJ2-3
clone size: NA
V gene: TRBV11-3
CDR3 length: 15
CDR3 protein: CASSSGTTYTDTQYF
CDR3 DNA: TGTGCCAGCAGCTCCGGGACTACCTACACAGATACGCAGTATTTT

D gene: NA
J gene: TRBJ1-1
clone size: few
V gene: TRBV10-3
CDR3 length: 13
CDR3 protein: CAIRGRGNTEAFF
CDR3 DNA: TGTGCCATCAGAGGCCGGGGAAACACTGAAGCTTTCTTT

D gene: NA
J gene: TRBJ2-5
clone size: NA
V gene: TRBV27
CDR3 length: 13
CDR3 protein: CASSTRLQETQYF
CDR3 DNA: TGTGCCAGCAGTACGCGACTCCAAGAGACCCAGTACTTC

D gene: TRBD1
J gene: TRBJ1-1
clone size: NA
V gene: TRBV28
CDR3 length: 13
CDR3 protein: CASRAGQGGRAFF
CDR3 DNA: TGTGCCAGCAGGGCAGGACAGGGGGGGAGAGCTTTCTTT

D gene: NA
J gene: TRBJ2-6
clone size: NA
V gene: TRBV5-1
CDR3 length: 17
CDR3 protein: CASSFLGGTSGANVLTF
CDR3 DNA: TGCGCCAGCAGTTTTCTCGGGGGAACCTCTGGGGCCAACGTCCTGACTTTC

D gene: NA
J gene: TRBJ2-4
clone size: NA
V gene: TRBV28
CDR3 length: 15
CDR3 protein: CASSLLPGGLNIQYF
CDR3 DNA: TGTGCCAGCAGTTTATTGCCTGGGGGCCTAAACATTCAGTACTTC

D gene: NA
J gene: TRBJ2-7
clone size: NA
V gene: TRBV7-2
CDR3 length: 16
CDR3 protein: CASSLGGGEGAYEQYF
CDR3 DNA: TGTGCCAGCAGCTTAGGAGGGGGAGAGGGGGCCTACGAGCAGTACTTC

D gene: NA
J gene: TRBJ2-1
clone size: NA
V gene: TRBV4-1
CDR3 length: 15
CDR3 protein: CASSQSVFRNNEQFF
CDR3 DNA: TGCGCCAGCAGCCAATCCGTATTTAGAAACAATGAGCAGTTCTTC

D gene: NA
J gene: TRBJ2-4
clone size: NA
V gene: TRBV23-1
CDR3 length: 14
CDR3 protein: CAIQRPNSVDIQYF
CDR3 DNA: TGCGCCATACAAAGACCCAATTCGGTGGACATTCAGTACTTC

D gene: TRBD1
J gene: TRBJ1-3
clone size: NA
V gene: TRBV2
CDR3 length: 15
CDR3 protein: CASSADRGPGNTIYF
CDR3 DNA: TGTGCCAGCAGCGCCGACAGGGGTCCTGGAAACACCATATATTTT

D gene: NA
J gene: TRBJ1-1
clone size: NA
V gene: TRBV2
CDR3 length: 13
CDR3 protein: CASEQGGETEAFF
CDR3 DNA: TGTGCCAGCGAACAGGGTGGAGAGACTGAAGCTTTCTTT

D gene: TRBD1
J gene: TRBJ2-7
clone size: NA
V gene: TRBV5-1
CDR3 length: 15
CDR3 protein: CASSPRQGSSYEQYF
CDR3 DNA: TGCGCCAGCAGCCCACGACAGGGTAGCTCCTACGAGCAGTACTTC

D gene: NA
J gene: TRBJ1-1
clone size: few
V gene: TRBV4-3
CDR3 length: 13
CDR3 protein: CASSLGPVTEAFF
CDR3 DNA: TGCGCCAGCAGTCTGGGGCCGGTCACTGAAGCTTTCTTT

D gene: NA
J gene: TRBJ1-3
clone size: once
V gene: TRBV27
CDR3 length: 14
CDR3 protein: CASSFNTYGNTIYF
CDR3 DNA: TGTGCCAGCAGTTTTAACACTTATGGAAACACCATATATTTT

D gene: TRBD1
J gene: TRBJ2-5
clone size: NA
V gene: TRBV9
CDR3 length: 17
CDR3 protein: CASSVSPPDRGEETQYF
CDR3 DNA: TGTGCCAGCAGCGTATCCCCCCCTGACAGGGGAGAAGAGACCCAGTACTTC